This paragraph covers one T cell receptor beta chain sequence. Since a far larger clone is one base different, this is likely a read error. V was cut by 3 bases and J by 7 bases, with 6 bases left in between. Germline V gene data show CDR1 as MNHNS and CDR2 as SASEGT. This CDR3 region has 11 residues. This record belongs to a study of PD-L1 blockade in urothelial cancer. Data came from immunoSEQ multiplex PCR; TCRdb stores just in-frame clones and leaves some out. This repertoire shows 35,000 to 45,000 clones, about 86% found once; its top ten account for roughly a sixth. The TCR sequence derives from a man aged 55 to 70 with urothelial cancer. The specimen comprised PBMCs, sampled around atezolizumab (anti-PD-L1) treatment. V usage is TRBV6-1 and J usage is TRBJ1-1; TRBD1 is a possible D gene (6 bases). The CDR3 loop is CASSEDSEAFF. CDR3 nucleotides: TGTGCCAGCAGTGAGGACAGTGAAGCTTTCTTT.